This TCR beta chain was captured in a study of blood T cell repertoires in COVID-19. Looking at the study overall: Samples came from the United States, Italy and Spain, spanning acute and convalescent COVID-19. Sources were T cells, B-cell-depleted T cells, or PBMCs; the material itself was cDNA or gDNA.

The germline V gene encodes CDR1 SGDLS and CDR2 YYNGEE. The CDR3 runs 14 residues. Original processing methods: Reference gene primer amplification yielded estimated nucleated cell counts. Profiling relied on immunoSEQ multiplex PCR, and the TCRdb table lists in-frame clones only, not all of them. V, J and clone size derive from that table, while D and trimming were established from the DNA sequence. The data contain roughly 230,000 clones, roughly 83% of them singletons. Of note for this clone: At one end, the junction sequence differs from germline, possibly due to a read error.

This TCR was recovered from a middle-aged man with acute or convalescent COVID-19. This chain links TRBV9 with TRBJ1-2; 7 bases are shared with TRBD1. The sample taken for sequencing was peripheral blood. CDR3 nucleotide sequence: TGTGCTAGCAGCGAGCAGGGACAGCGCTATGGCTACACCTTC. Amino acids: CASSEQGQRYGYTF.